This TCR beta chain was sequenced during a study of blood T cell dynamics during melanoma immunotherapy. Whole-study context: First-line therapy was either pembrolizumab or nivolumab with ipilimumab for metastatic melanoma.

The germline V gene encodes CDR1 SSHAT and CDR2 FNYEAQ (reference sequence). The CDR3 totals 15 residues. With 5 bases removed from V and 3 bases from J, the gap between germline ends came to 16 bases. As to this clone: The antigen is unknown.

General study findings and limits: Clones driving repertoire changes may be melanoma-specific or general immune activation.

Time point defined: week 3, after first cycle of checkpoint inhibitor. No patient had earlier systemic cancer treatment, concurrent immunosuppressants, or another active cancer. DNA loading was fixed at about 0.35 ug for all bulk PBMC samples. This table comes from immunoSEQ multiplex PCR, and its TCRdb copy is limited to in-frame clones, with some not included. The table records approximately 4,400 clones, around 79% of them present only once. V usage is TRBV7-7 and J usage is TRBJ1-1; D perhaps matches TRBD1 (6 bases). This material consisted of blood, taken from a patient treated with checkpoint blockade. The sequence was collected from a human donor with melanoma. CDR3 DNA: TGTGCCAGCAGCCCTGTAGGGGGGGGCGACACTGAAGCTTTCTTT. Translation gives CASSPVGGGDTEAFF.